The clone carrying this T cell receptor beta chain was seen a single time. Per the authors' pipeline: Amplification with reference gene primers provided the estimates of nucleated cell counts. Assay used: immunoSEQ multiplex PCR; TCRdb lists only in-frame clones, some missing. V, J and clone size are taken as reported in that table, and D and trimming were inferred from the DNA itself. The sample lists about 87,000 clones, over 75% occurring once. This sample is drawn from a study of blood T cell repertoires in COVID-19. Study-level information: Acute-phase and convalescent COVID-19 samples originated in the United States, Italy and Spain. Sample material is recorded as cDNA or gDNA derived from T cells, B-cell-depleted T cells, or PBMCs.

V gave up 5 bases and J gave up 8 bases, with 9 bases separating them. This CDR3 has 10 residues. Germline assignment: CDR1 DFQATT and CDR2 SNEGSKA (reference sequence). Source material: peripheral blood. The TCR originated in a woman at least 80 years old with acute or convalescent COVID-19. The chain combines TRBV20-1 with TRBJ1-2, with a tentative D call TRBD1 (6 bases). The CDR3 here is CSAPDRGYTF. Written as DNA, the CDR3 is TGCAGTGCTCCTGACAGGGGCTACACCTTC.